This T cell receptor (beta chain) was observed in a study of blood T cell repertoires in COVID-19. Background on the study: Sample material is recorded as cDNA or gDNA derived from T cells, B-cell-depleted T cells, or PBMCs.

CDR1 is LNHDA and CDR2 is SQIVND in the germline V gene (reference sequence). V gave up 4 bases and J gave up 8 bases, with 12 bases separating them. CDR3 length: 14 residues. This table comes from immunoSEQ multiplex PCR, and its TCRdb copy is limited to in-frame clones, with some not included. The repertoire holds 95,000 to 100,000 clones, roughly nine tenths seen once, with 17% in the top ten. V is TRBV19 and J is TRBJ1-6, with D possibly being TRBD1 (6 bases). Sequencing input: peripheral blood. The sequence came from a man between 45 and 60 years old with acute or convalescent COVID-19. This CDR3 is CASSTLGGHSPLHF. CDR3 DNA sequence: TGTGCCAGTAGTACTCTCGGGGGGCATTCACCCCTCCACTTT.